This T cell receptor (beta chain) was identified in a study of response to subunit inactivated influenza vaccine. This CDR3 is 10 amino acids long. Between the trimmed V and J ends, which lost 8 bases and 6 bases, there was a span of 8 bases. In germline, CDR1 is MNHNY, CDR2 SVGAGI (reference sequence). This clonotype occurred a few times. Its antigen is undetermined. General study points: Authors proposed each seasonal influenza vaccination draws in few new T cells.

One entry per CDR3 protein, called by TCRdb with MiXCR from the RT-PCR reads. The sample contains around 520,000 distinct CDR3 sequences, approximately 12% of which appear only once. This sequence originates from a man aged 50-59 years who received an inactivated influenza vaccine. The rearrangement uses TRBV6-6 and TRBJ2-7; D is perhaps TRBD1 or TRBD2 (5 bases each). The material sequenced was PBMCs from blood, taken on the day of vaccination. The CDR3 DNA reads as TGTGCCAGCGGGACGGGCGAGCAGTACTTC. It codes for CASGTGEQYF.